This TCR beta chain emerged from a study of blood T cell repertoires in COVID-19. Authors' data handling: The assay estimated nucleated cells by amplifying reference gene primers. The table came from immunoSEQ multiplex PCR; TCRdb's copy has only in-frame clones and leaves some out. The V and J calls and clone size come from that table; D and trimming were worked out from the DNA. The profile shows about 71,000 clones, 82% of them singletons. Sequenced material: peripheral blood. This receptor was identified in a woman aged 80 or over with acute or convalescent COVID-19.

The CDR3 is CAWSAGGGGNEQYF. Here the CDR3 DNA reads TGTGCCTGGAGTGCGGGTGGGGGGGGAAACGAGCAGTACTTC. The chain employs TRBV30 and TRBJ2-7; TRBD2 aligns across 7 bases. With V trimmed by 1 base and J by 5 bases, 8 bases remained unmatched. The length of the CDR3 is 14 residues. CDR1 and CDR2 (germline): GTSNPN, SVGIG (reference sequence).